These 18 T cell receptor beta chains share one sample of origin, sequenced in a study of regulatory T cells in long-lasting Graves disease. Building of the TCR beta libraries involved iRepertoire HTBI primers and Arm-PCR of CDR3 regions. TCRdb reprocessed the multiplex PCR reads with MiXCR, giving one entry per CDR3 protein. Of approximately 690,000 distinct CDR3 sequences listed, roughly 30% are singletons. Noted time point: persistent/refractory GD, antithyroid drugs over 5 years with positive TRAb. PBMC-derived RNA was used for the TCR library. The starting material was peripheral blood mononuclear cells (PBMCs), obtained when the disease was refractory, from a patient treated with antithyroid drugs. These receptors were taken from a female donor with Graves disease.

This chain connects TRBV6-5 to TRBJ2-2; D not certain. V was clipped by 1 base and J by 0 bases, with 3 bases between them. The CDR3 is made up of 14 amino acids. Germline V gene data show CDR1 as MNHEY and CDR2 as SVGAGI. CDR3 DNA: TGTGCCAGCAGTTACTGGGCGAACACCGGGGAGCTGTTTTTT. This gives the protein CASSYWANTGELFF.

The chain links TRBV11-1 to TRBJ2-3; D might be TRBD1 (5 bases). Trimming stripped 5 bases from V and 1 base from J, with 13 bases between. CDR3 length equals 15 residues. In germline, CDR1 is SGHAT, CDR2 FQDESV (reference sequence). The CDR3 DNA is TGTGCCAGCAGCCCCGGATCGACAGGCACAGATACGCAGTATTTT. Protein sequence: CASSPGSTGTDTQYF. The full variable domain, completed using reference TRBV11-1 and TRBJ2-3, is EAEVAQSPRYKITEKSQAVAFWCDPISGHATLYWYRQILGQGPELLVQFQDESVVDDSQLPKDRFSAERLKGVDSTLKIQPAELGDSAMYLCASSPGSTGTDTQYFGPGTRLTVL.

This chain links TRBV19 with TRBJ1-1; possible D gene TRBD1, 5 bases. The germline CDR1 and CDR2 sequences are LNHDA and SQIVND (reference sequence). The V end was cut by 6 bases, the J end by 3 bases, with 17 bases between. The CDR3 has 15 amino acids. This CDR3 is CASSLLGVGYTEAFF. The CDR3 DNA reads TGTGCCAGTAGCCTATTGGGGGTAGGGTACACTGAAGCTTTCTTT.

This chain links TRBV5-1 with TRBJ1-2; the D gene is possibly TRBD1 (5 bases). Germline-derived CDR1 and CDR2 are SGHRS and YFSETQ. V lost 0 bases, J lost 7 bases, and 13 bases lay in between. The CDR3 runs 14 residues. Written as DNA, the CDR3 is TGCGCCAGCAGCTTGGAGGGACGTAGTATTGGCTACACCTTC. Its translation: CASSLEGRSIGYTF.

This clonotype appeared many times. The chain is built from TRBV2 and TRBJ2-7; D gene ambiguous. The CDR3 covers 12 residues. CDR1 is SNHLY and CDR2 is FYNNEI in the germline V gene. V lost 7 bases and J 3 bases, leaving 10 bases between the germline ends. The CDR3 here is CASTATRYEQYF. The CDR3 coding sequence is TGTGCCAGCACAGCGACTCGCTACGAGCAGTACTTC.

In this sample, this clonotype turned up a few times. This rearrangement joins TRBV7-3 to TRBJ2-7; 8 nucleotides line up with TRBD1. The CDR3 consists of 13 residues. The V gene end was trimmed by 1 base and the J gene end by 9 bases; junction bases not matched to a gene: 5. Germline V lookup: CDR1 SGHTA, CDR2 FQGTGA. CDR3 DNA sequence: TGTGCCAGCAGCTTAAAGGCAGGGGGCTTGCAGTACTTC. This sequence encodes CASSLKAGGLQYF.

The chain employs TRBV27 and TRBJ1-2, with 11 bases aligning to TRBD1. Germline CDR1 and CDR2: MNHEY and SMNVEV (reference sequence). V dropped 5 bases and J dropped 5; count of bases not matched to a gene: 7. CDR3 length: 15 amino acids. CDR3 loop: CASSPGTGGRYGYTF. The CDR3 DNA follows: TGTGCCAGCAGTCCCGGGACAGGGGGACGGTATGGCTACACCTTC.

There are a few counts of this clonotype. The rearrangement joins TRBV20-1 to TRBJ1-5, with D perhaps TRBD1 (6 bases). CDR3 length equals 16 residues. Germline V lookup: CDR1 DFQATT, CDR2 SNEGSKA (reference sequence). V gave up 1 base and J gave up 2 bases, with 15 bases separating them. CDR3 nucleotide sequence: TGCAGTGCTAGAGCCAGGGGACTGGGCGGCAATCAGCCCCAGCATTTT. The encoded protein is CSARARGLGGNQPQHF.

The chain joins TRBV10-3 to TRBJ2-2, with D perhaps matching TRBD1 or TRBD2 (5 bases each). The CDR3 is made up of 15 amino acids. V shed 4 bases and J shed 1 base, with 10 bases lying between them. Per the germline V gene, CDR1 is ENHRY and CDR2 is SYGVKD. In DNA form, the CDR3 reads TGTGCCATCAGTGGTGGGGGTGAGAACACCGGGGAGCTGTTTTTT. It translates to CAISGGGENTGELFF.

This clonotype was seen only a few times. This chain connects TRBV6-1 to TRBJ1-2; 8 nucleotides align to TRBD1. Germline V gives CDR1 MNHNS, CDR2 SASEGT. The CDR3 runs to 14 residues. J lost 8 bases, V lost 0 bases, and 5 bases had no gene match. CDR3 region: CASSEATGAGGYTF. The CDR3, as DNA: TGTGCCAGCAGTGAAGCGACAGGGGCGGGGGGCTACACCTTC.

The V and J genes are TRBV28 and TRBJ1-2, with 7 nucleotides matching TRBD1. The length of the CDR3 is 15 residues. V lost 6 bases to trimming and J lost 4 bases; unmatched junction nucleotides: 11. Germline V gene sequence: CDR1 MDHEN, CDR2 SYDVKM. CDR3 loop: CASSLLGGQSYGYTF. In DNA, the CDR3 is TGTGCCAGCAGCCTTTTAGGGGGACAGTCCTATGGCTACACCTTC.

The V and J genes are TRBV25-1 and TRBJ1-1; D is unclear. The CDR3 spans 14 residues. CDR1 is MGHDK and CDR2 is SYGVNS in the germline V gene. The V end was cut by 1 base, the J end by 7 bases, with 13 bases between. The CDR3 sequence is CASSEWNGIGEAFF. For the CDR3, the DNA is TGTGCCAGCAGTGAATGGAACGGGATCGGTGAAGCTTTCTTT.

This clonotype was seen a single time. The genes are TRBV29-1 and TRBJ2-3, with 7 bases lining up with TRBD1. Germline values: CDR1 SQVTM, CDR2 ANQGSEA. The CDR3 runs 14 residues. The V and J ends lost 4 bases and 2 bases, in that order; junction bases with no gene match: 6. The CDR3 bases are TGCAGCGTTGTGTCGGGACAGCTCACAGATACGCAGTATTTT. Protein: CSVVSGQLTDTQYF.

This chain uses TRBV30 with TRBJ2-2; 9 bases line up with TRBD1. The length of the CDR3 is 13 residues. Germline CDR1 reads GTSNPN; CDR2 reads SVGIG (reference sequence). The trim removed 2 bases at V and 6 bases at J, leaving 1 base unmatched. CDR3 protein: CAWSRQGAGELFF. The CDR3 region has the DNA TGTGCCTGGAGTAGACAGGGGGCCGGGGAGCTGTTTTTT.

This clonotype was seen a handful of times. The rearrangement joins TRBV20-1 to TRBJ2-7; D might be TRBD2 (5 bases). Per germline, CDR1 DFQATT and CDR2 SNEGSKA (reference sequence). CDR3 size: 16 residues. Trimming removed 0 bases from V and 0 bases from J, with 15 bases in between. This CDR3 reads CSARDINGVASYEQYF. CDR3 DNA sequence: TGCAGTGCTAGAGATATTAACGGGGTAGCCTCCTACGAGCAGTACTTC.

The rearrangement joins TRBV12-5 to TRBJ2-7; 7 bases agree with TRBD2. J gave up 3 bases and V 1 base, and 9 bases lay outside the gene matches. Germline V lookup: CDR1 LGHNT, CDR2 FRNRAP. This CDR3 is built from 16 residues. DNA of the CDR3: TGTGCTAGTGGTTTGGAGTCCGGGACGGGGGGCTACGAGCAGTACTTC. Residues: CASGLESGTGGYEQYF.

The gene calls are TRBV4-1 and TRBJ2-5; 10 bases line up with TRBD2. The CDR3 spans 15 residues. The germline CDR1 and CDR2 sequences are MGHRA and YSYEKL. V was pared by 2 bases and J by 5 bases, with 5 bases of the junction left unmatched. CDR3 sequence reads: CASSQTLAGAETQYF. The CDR3, as DNA: TGCGCCAGCAGCCAAACCCTAGCGGGAGCGGAGACCCAGTACTTC.

V is TRBV2 and J is TRBJ1-2, with D perhaps TRBD1 (6 bases). Germline CDR1 and CDR2: SNHLY and FYNNEI. This CDR3 region has 14 residues. Between the trimmed V and J ends, which lost 7 bases and 4 bases, there was a span of 16 bases. This CDR3 reads CASTPDRGGYGYTF. CDR3 nucleotides: TGTGCCAGCACCCCGGACAGAGGGGGCTATGGCTACACCTTC.